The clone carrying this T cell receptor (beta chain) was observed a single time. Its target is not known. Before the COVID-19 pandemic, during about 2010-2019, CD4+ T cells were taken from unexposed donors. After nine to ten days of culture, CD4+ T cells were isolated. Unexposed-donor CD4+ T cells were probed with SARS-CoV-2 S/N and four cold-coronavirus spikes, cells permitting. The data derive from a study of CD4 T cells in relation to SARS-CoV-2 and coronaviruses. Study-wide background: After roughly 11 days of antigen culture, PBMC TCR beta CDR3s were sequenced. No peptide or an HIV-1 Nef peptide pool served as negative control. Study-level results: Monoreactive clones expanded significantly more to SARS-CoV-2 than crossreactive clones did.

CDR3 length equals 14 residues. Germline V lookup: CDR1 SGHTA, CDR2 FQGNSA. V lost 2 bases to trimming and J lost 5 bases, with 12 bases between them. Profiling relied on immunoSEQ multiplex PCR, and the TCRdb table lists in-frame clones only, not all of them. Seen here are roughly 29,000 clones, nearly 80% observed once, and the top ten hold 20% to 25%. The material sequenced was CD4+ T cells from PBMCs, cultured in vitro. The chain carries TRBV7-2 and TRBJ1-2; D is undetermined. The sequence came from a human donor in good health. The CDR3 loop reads CASSLLREGYGYTF. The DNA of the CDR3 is TGTGCCAGCAGCTTACTCCGGGAAGGTTATGGCTACACCTTC.